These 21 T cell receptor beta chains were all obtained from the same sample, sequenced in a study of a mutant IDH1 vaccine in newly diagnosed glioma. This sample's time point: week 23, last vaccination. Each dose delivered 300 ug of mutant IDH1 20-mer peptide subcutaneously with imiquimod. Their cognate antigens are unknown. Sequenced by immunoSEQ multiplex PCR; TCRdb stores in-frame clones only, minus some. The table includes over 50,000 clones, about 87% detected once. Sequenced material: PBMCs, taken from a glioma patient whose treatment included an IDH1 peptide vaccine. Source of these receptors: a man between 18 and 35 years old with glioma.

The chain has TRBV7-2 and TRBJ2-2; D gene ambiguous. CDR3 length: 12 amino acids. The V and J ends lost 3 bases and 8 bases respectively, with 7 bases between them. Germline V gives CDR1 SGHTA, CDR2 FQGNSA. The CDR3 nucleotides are TGTGCCAGCAGCTTCCAGACTGGGGAGCTGTTTTTT. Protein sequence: CASSFQTGELFF.

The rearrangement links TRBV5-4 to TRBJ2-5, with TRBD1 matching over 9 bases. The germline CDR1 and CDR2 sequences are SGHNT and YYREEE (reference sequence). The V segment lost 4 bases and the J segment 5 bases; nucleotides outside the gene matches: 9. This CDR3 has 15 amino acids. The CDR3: CASSTRQGVSETQYF. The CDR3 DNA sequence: TGTGCCAGCAGCACCCGACAGGGGGTTAGTGAGACCCAGTACTTC.

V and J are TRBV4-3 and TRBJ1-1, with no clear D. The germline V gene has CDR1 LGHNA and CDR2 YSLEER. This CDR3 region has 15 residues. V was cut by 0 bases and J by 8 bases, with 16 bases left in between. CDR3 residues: CASSQDVRTLGEAFF. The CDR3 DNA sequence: TGCGCCAGCAGCCAAGATGTTCGGACTCTCGGCGAAGCTTTCTTT.

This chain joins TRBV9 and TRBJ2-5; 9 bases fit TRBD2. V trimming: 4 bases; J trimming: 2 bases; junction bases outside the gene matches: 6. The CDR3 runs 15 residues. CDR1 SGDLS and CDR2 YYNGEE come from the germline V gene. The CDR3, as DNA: TGTGCCAGCAGCCCCAACCTAGCGGGGCAAGAGACCCAGTACTTC. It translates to CASSPNLAGQETQYF.

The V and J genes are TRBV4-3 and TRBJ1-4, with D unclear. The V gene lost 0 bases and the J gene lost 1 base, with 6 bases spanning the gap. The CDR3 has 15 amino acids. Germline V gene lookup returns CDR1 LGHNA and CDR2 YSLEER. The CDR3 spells CASSQDRGTNEKLFF. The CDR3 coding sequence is TGCGCCAGCAGCCAAGACAGAGGAACTAATGAAAAACTGTTTTTT.

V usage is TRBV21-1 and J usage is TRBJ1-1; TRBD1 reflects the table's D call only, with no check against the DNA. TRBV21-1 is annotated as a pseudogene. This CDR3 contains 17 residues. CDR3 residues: CASSKVDRGEANTEAFF. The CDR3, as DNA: TGTGCCAGCAGCAAAGTGGACAGGGGCGAGGCGAACACTGAAGCTTTCTTT.

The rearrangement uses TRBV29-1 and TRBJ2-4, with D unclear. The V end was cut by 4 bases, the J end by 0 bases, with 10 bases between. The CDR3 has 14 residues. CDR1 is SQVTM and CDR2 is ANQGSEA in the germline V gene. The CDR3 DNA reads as TGCAGCGTTGCGTGGACCCTAGCCAAAAACATTCAGTACTTC. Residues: CSVAWTLAKNIQYF.

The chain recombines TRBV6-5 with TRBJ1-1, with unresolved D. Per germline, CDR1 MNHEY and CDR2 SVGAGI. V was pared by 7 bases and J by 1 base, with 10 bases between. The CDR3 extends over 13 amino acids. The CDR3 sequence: CASKIYRNTEAFF. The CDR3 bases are TGTGCCAGCAAGATTTACCGGAACACTGAAGCTTTCTTT.

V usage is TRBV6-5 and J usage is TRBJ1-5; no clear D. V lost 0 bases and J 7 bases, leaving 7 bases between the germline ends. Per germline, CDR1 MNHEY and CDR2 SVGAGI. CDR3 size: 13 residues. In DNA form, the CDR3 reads TGTGCCAGCAGTTACTCAGAGGGACAGCCCCAGCATTTT. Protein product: CASSYSEGQPQHF.

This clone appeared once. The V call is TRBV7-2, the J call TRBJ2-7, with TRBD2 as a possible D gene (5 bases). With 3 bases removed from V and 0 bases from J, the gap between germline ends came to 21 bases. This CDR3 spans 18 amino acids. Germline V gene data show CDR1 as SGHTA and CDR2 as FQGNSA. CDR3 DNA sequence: TGTGCCAGCAGCTTGGACGGACGGACTTGGGAAAGCTCCTACGAGCAGTACTTC. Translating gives CASSLDGRTWESSYEQYF.

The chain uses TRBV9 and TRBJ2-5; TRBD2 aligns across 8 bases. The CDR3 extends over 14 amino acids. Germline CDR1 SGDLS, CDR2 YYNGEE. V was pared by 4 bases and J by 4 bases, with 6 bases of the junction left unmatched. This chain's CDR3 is CASSPSGGGETQYF. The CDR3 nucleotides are TGTGCCAGCAGCCCAAGCGGGGGTGGAGAGACCCAGTACTTC.

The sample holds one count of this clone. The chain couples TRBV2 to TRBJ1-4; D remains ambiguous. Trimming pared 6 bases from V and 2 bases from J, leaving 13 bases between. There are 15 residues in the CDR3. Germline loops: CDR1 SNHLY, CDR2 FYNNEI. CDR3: CASRLQGGTNEKLFF. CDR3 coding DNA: TGTGCCAGCAGACTACAAGGCGGGACTAATGAAAAACTGTTTTTT.

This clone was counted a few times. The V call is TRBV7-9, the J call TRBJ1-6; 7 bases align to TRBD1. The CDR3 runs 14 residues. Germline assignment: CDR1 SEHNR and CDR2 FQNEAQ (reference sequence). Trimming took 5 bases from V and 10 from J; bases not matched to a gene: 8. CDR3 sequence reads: CASSPPEGASPLHF. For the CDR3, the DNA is TGTGCCAGCAGCCCCCCCGAGGGGGCATCACCCCTCCACTTT.

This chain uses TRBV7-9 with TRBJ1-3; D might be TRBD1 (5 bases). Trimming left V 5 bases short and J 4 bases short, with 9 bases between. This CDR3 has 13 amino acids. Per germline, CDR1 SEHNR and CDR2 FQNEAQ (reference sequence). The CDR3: CASSRDRGNTIYF. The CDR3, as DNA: TGTGCCAGCAGCCGGGACCGCGGAAACACCATATATTTT.

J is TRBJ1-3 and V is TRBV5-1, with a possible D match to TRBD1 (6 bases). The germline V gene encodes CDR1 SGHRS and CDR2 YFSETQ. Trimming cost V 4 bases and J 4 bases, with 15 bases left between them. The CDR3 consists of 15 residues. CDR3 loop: CASSSDRNLGNTIYF. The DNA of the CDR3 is TGCGCCAGCAGCAGCGACAGGAACCTCGGAAACACCATATATTTT.

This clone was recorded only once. In DNA, the CDR3 is TGTGCCAGCAGTTATCGAAGGGAACGATACTATCAGCCCCAGCATTTT. Translation: CASSYRRERYYQPQHF. This rearrangement joins TRBV6-5 to TRBJ1-5; D gene uncertain. The CDR3 is 16 residues long. Germline V CDR1 and CDR2: MNHEY, SVGAGI. V shed 3 bases and J shed 5 bases, with 17 bases lying between them.

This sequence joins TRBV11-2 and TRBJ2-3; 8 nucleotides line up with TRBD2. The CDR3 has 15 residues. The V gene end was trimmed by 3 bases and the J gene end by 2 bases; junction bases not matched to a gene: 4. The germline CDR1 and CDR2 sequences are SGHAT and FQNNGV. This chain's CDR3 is CASSFSGAFTDTQYF. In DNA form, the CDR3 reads TGTGCCAGCAGCTTTAGCGGGGCTTTCACAGATACGCAGTATTTT.

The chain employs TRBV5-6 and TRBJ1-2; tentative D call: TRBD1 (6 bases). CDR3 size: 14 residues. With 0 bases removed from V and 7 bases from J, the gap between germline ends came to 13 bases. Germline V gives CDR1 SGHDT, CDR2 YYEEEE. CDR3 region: CASSLEDRRGGYTF. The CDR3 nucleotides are TGTGCCAGCAGCTTGGAAGACAGGAGGGGTGGCTACACCTTC.

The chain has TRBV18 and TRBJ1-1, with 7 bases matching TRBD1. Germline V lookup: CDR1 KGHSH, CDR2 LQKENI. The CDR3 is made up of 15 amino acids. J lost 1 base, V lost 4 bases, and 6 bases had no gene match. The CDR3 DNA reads TGTGCCAGCTCACGACGGACAGGAGGGAACACTGAAGCTTTCTTT. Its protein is CASSRRTGGNTEAFF.

The CDR3 sequence is CASRGTDSGANVLTF. The CDR3 DNA sequence: TGCGCCAGCAGGGGGACAGACTCTGGGGCCAACGTCCTGACTTTC. This chain uses TRBV4-1 with TRBJ2-6, with 7 bases identical to TRBD1. Germline V gene data show CDR1 as MGHRA and CDR2 as YSYEKL. The J segment lost 0 bases and the V segment lost 6 bases, leaving 2 bases of the junction unmatched. CDR3 length: 15 residues.

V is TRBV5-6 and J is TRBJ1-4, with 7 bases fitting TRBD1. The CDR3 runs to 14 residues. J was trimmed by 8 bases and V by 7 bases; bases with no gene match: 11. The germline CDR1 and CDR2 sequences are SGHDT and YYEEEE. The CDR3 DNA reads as TGTGCCAGCTCCTTCAGGGGGTCGAGGGAAAAACTGTTTTTT. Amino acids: CASSFRGSREKLFF.